The rows below give T cell receptor beta chains drawn from one sample of a study of T cells after yellow fever vaccination. One entry per CDR3 protein results from TCRdb running MiXCR on the 5' RACE reads. The sample has 170,000 or so distinct CDR3 sequences; around 8.5% are singletons. Material: CD8+ T cells sorted from PBMCs, obtained 45 days after the yellow fever booster vaccination. All receptors come from a man aged 18 to 29 who received the YFV17D yellow fever vaccine. The CDR3 runs from the conserved cysteine through the conserved F or W. D genes are given only for firm matches. Clone size is not always given. Where it is, it says once, few, many or a class for expanded clones.

V	size	length	D	J	DNA	CDR3
TRBV4-3	NA	16	TRBD1	TRBJ1-6	TGCGCCAGCAGCCAAAGGGACAGTGGATATAATTCACCCCTCCACTTT	CASSQRDSGYNSPLHF
TRBV6-5	NA	14	NA	TRBJ2-3	TGTGCCAGCAGGGACGACATGGGGACAGATACGCAGTATTTT	CASRDDMGTDTQYF
TRBV7-6	NA	13	NA	TRBJ1-5	TGTGCCAGCGGACAAGAGCCAAATCAGCCCCAGCATTTT	CASGQEPNQPQHF
TRBV7-2	few	15	TRBD2	TRBJ2-2	TGTGCCAGCAGCCCGGGGGGGGGCGCCCCCGGGGAGCTGTTTTTT	CASSPGGGAPGELFF
TRBV30	NA	15	NA	TRBJ1-5	TGTGCCTGGAGTGTTGGGGCTGCGGGCAATCAGCCCCAGCATTTT	CAWSVGAAGNQPQHF
TRBV15	many	15	NA	TRBJ1-2	TGTGCCACCAGCAGGACACAGGGAACGAGCTATGGCTACACCTTC	CATSRTQGTSYGYTF
TRBV11-1	few	15	NA	TRBJ2-7	TGTGCCAGCAGCTTGACACAGGAGGGTTACTACGAGCAGTACTTC	CASSLTQEGYYEQYF
TRBV7-9	few	16	TRBD1	TRBJ1-2	TGTGCCAGCAGCCCCCCTGTTTGGGACAGCAACTATGGCTACACCTTC	CASSPPVWDSNYGYTF
TRBV27	few	19	TRBD1	TRBJ2-1	TGTGCCAGCAGAAATACAGGGGGCCCCGGGGGTGGAGGGTACGATGAGCAGTTCTTC	CASRNTGGPGGGGYDEQFF
TRBV29-1	NA	15	TRBD2	TRBJ2-3	TGCAGCGTCGACGGGCTAGCGGGTTTTTCAGATACGCAGTATTTT	CSVDGLAGFSDTQYF
TRBV19	NA	15	TRBD2	TRBJ2-7	TGTGCCAGTAGTATCCTAGCGGGGGACTCCTACGAGCAGTACTTC	CASSILAGDSYEQYF
TRBV28	NA	15	NA	TRBJ1-5	TGTGCCAGCAGTTTACGGGGCCAGACGTATCAGCCCCAGCATTTT	CASSLRGQTYQPQHF
TRBV20-1	few	14	NA	TRBJ1-2	TGCAGTGCTAGAGATGTTGACAGCACCTATGGCTACACCTTC	CSARDVDSTYGYTF
TRBV9	few	15	TRBD1	TRBJ2-5	TGTGCCAGCAGCGGGTCCGGGACAGGGGGAGAGACCCAGTACTTC	CASSGSGTGGETQYF
TRBV3-1	few	15	NA	TRBJ1-2	TGTGCCAGCAGCCCCAGTATCGGGCTGTCCTATGGCTACACCTTC	CASSPSIGLSYGYTF
TRBV6-2/TRBV6-3	few	13	NA	TRBJ2-7	TGTGCCAGCAGTTACTCCTCCTGGAACGAGCAGTACTTC	CASSYSSWNEQYF
TRBV7-9	NA	15	TRBD1	TRBJ2-3	TGTGCCAGCAGCCAAGTGGGACAGGGCGCAGATACGCAGTATTTT	CASSQVGQGADTQYF
TRBV12-3/TRBV12-4	many	14	NA	TRBJ2-3	TGTGCCGGAGCGTTCGGGGGCAGTGGAGATACGCAGTATTTT	CAGAFGGSGDTQYF
TRBV5-6	many	15	NA	TRBJ2-7	TGTGCCAGCACCTCGGAGGGGGGATTGGACTACGAGCAGTACTTC	CASTSEGGLDYEQYF
TRBV5-4	many	15	TRBD2	TRBJ2-1	TGTGCCAGCAGGCGGACTAGCGGAATAAACAATGAGCAGTTCTTC	CASRRTSGINNEQFF